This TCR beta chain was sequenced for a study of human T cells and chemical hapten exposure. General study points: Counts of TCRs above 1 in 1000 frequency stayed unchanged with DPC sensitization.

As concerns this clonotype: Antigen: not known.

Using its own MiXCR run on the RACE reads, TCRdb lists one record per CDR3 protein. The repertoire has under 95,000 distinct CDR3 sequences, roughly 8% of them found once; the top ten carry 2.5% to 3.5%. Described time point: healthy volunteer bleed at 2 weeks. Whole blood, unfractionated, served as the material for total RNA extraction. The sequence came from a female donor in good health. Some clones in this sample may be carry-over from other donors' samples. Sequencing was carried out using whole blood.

In DNA form, the CDR3 reads TGTGCCAGTAGTCGGGAGGGCGTCACCTCCTACAATGAGCAGTTCTTC. Amino acids: CASSREGVTSYNEQFF. This rearrangement joins TRBV19 to TRBJ2-1; 8 positions agree with TRBD2. CDR3 size: 16 residues. J was trimmed by 0 bases and V by 5 bases; bases with no gene match: 6. Per the germline V gene, CDR1 is LNHDA and CDR2 is SQIVND (reference sequence). The full variable domain, in which reference TRBV19 and TRBJ2-1 provide the parts outside the CDR3, is DGGITQSPKYLFRKEGQNVTLSCEQNLNHDAMYWYRQDPGQGLRLIYYSQIVNDFQKGDIAEGYSVSREKKESFPLTVTSAQKNPTAFYLCASSREGVTSYNEQFFGPGTRLTVL.